These 20 T cell receptor beta chains were all obtained from the same sample, sequenced in a study of PD-L1 blockade in urothelial cancer. Regarding time point: pretreatment peripheral blood. TCRdb's copy holds only in-frame clones and misses some; the assay was immunoSEQ multiplex PCR. The table records 90,000 to 100,000 clones, nearly 90% of them present only once. This specimen consisted of PBMCs, obtained around atezolizumab (anti-PD-L1) treatment. The receptors were gathered from a man aged 55 to 70 with urothelial cancer.

The V gene is TRBV19, the J gene TRBJ1-1; 8 bases line up with TRBD1. V lost 10 bases to trimming and J lost 0 bases; unmatched junction nucleotides: 4. Germline CDR1 LNHDA, CDR2 SQIVND (reference sequence). The CDR3 is 13 residues long. The CDR3 region has the DNA TGTGCCACCAAGACAGGGGTGAACACTGAAGCTTTCTTT. It translates to CATKTGVNTEAFF. Variable domain in full (rest from reference TRBV19 and TRBJ1-1): DGGITQSPKYLFRKEGQNVTLSCEQNLNHDAMYWYRQDPGQGLRLIYYSQIVNDFQKGDIAEGYSVSREKKESFPLTVTSAQKNPTAFYLCATKTGVNTEAFFGQGTRLTVV.

The chain employs TRBV7-2 and TRBJ2-3, with D perhaps matching TRBD1 (6 bases). This CDR3 contains 15 residues. Germline-derived CDR1 and CDR2 are SGHTA and FQGNSA. The germline V and J ends were trimmed by 5 bases and 3 bases, with 15 bases remaining between them. CDR3 nucleotide sequence: TGTGCCAGCAGCGCCCGCAGGGGTGGGACAGATACGCAGTATTTT. This gives the protein CASSARRGGTDTQYF.

CDR3 in amino acids: CASRALAGAYNEQFF. DNA of the CDR3: TGTGCCAGCAGGGCTCTAGCGGGGGCGTACAATGAGCAGTTCTTC. The chain has TRBV2 and TRBJ2-1; 10 bases are a match to TRBD2. J gave up 4 bases and V 6 bases, and 6 bases lay outside the gene matches. CDR1 SNHLY and CDR2 FYNNEI come from the germline V gene. CDR3 length equals 15 residues.

This sequence joins TRBV15 and TRBJ2-2, with 7 bases that match TRBD1. The J segment lost 5 bases and the V segment lost 3 bases, leaving 6 bases of the junction unmatched. The CDR3 has 15 residues. The germline V gene has CDR1 LNHNV and CDR2 YYDKDF (reference sequence). This CDR3 reads CATSSNLGQTGELFF. The CDR3 DNA is TGTGCCACCAGCAGCAATCTGGGACAGACCGGGGAGCTGTTTTTT.

The chain recombines TRBV9 with TRBJ2-2, with 7 nucleotides matching TRBD1. CDR3 length equals 16 residues. V gave up 4 bases and J gave up 3 bases; unmatched junction bases: 9. CDR1 is SGDLS and CDR2 is YYNGEE in the germline V gene. DNA for the CDR3: TGTGCCAGCAGCCGGTATACAGGGGTGGACACCGGGGAGCTGTTTTTT. Protein sequence: CASSRYTGVDTGELFF.

V gene TRBV25-1 combines with J gene TRBJ2-1, with 7 bases fitting TRBD1. V shed 2 bases and J 5 bases; nucleotides not matched to a gene: 6. The germline V gene has CDR1 MGHDK and CDR2 SYGVNS. This CDR3 comprises 15 residues. The CDR3 is CASSETGQKNNEQFF. CDR3 bases: TGTGCCAGCAGTGAAACGGGACAGAAAAACAATGAGCAGTTCTTC. The full variable domain, rest sourced from reference TRBV25-1 and TRBJ2-1, is EADIYQTPRYLVIGTGKKITLECSQTMGHDKMYWYQQDPGMELHLIHYSYGVNSTEKGDLSSESTVSRIRTEHFPLTLESARPSHTSQYLCASSETGQKNNEQFFGPGTRLTVL.

The chain has TRBV7-2 and TRBJ1-5, with D unresolved. The CDR3 has 14 amino acids. Trimming took off 4 bases at V and 0 bases at J, with 7 bases between the two ends. Germline V lookup: CDR1 SGHTA, CDR2 FQGNSA. For the CDR3, the DNA is TGTGCCAGCAGCTCGCAGTATAGCAATCAGCCCCAGCATTTT. It encodes CASSSQYSNQPQHF.

The chain combines TRBV18 with TRBJ2-5, with 8 bases aligning to TRBD1. This CDR3 is built from 14 residues. The J segment lost 3 bases and the V segment lost 4 bases, leaving 4 bases of the junction unmatched. Germline V gives CDR1 KGHSH, CDR2 LQKENI. The CDR3 DNA reads TGTGCCAGCTCACGAGACAGGGGAGAAGAGACCCAGTACTTC. Translated, it gives CASSRDRGEETQYF. Supplemented by reference TRBV18 and TRBJ2-5, the full variable domain reads NAGVMQNPRHLVRRRGQEARLRCSPMKGHSHVYWYRQLPEEGLKFMVYLQKENIIDESGMPKERFSAEFPKEGPSILRIQQVVRGDSAAYFCASSRDRGEETQYFGPGTRLLVL.

The chain recombines TRBV20-1 with TRBJ2-7; perhaps TRBD1 as D (6 bases). Trimming removed 5 bases from V and 3 bases from J, with 8 bases in between. Germline loops: CDR1 DFQATT, CDR2 SNEGSKA (reference sequence). The CDR3 covers 11 residues. CDR3 sequence (DNA): TGCAGTGCTGCGGACAGCTACGAGCAGTACTTC. This codes for CSAADSYEQYF.

The chain is built from TRBV6-5 and TRBJ2-3, with TRBD2 identical over 8 bases. CDR3 length: 16 residues. The trim removed 1 base at V and 4 bases at J, leaving 7 bases unmatched. CDR1 MNHEY and CDR2 SVGAGI come from the germline V gene. CDR3 bases: TGTGCCAGCAGTTACTTTAGCGGGACTTCGGCAGATACGCAGTATTTT. It translates to CASSYFSGTSADTQYF.

The chain uses TRBV19 and TRBJ2-3; D might be TRBD2 (6 bases). The germline V gene encodes CDR1 LNHDA and CDR2 SQIVND (reference sequence). The CDR3 loop spans 16 amino acids. V gave up 8 bases and J gave up 3 bases, with 21 bases separating them. Here the CDR3 DNA reads TGTGCCAGTGGGGGGTCGTCCCTTTCCGGGACAGATACGCAGTATTTT. This encodes CASGGSSLSGTDTQYF.

The genes are TRBV5-1 and TRBJ2-3; 12 bases match TRBD2. The V gene end was trimmed by 4 bases and the J gene end by 0 bases; junction bases not matched to a gene: 6. Germline V gene lookup returns CDR1 SGHRS and CDR2 YFSETQ. CDR3 size: 17 residues. The CDR3 DNA reads as TGCGCCAGCAGCGTAAGGACTAGCGGGGCTAGCACAGATACGCAGTATTTT. Protein: CASSVRTSGASTDTQYF.

J is TRBJ1-5 and V is TRBV29-1, with D possibly matching TRBD1 (5 bases). V was pared by 8 bases and J by 5 bases, with 25 bases between. Germline V gives CDR1 SQVTM, CDR2 ANQGSEA. The length of the CDR3 is 16 residues. CDR3 amino acids: CSPYGGGRPSYQPQHF. CDR3 in DNA: TGCAGCCCCTACGGGGGTGGCAGGCCATCCTATCAGCCCCAGCATTTT.

The chain couples TRBV5-4 to TRBJ2-1; D possibly corresponds to TRBD2 (7 bases). Trimming stripped 0 bases from V and 0 bases from J, with 10 bases between. The CDR3 is made up of 16 amino acids. Germline V gene lookup returns CDR1 SGHNT and CDR2 YYREEE (reference sequence). The CDR3 coding sequence is TGTGCCAGCAGCTTGGAGGGGGGGAGCTCCTACAATGAGCAGTTCTTC. Encoded protein: CASSLEGGSSYNEQFF.

J is TRBJ2-5 and V is TRBV30; weak D call: TRBD2 (7 bases). The germline CDR1 and CDR2 sequences are GTSNPN and SVGIG (reference sequence). V was shortened by 2 bases and J by 5 bases, with 15 bases between the two germline ends. This CDR3 spans 14 amino acids. The CDR3, as DNA: TGTGCCTGGAGTCCCCTGGGGGGGCCGGAGACCCAGTACTTC. This sequence encodes CAWSPLGGPETQYF.

The sample holds a few counts of this clone. The genes are TRBV4-2 and TRBJ2-1; 7 bases match TRBD2. This CDR3 contains 16 residues. The V segment lost 5 bases and the J segment 2 bases; nucleotides outside the gene matches: 9. Germline V gene sequence: CDR1 LGHNA, CDR2 YNFKEQ. CDR3 coding DNA: TGTGCCAGCAGCGGCCCTTGGGGGGGGGCCTACAATGAGCAGTTCTTC. It yields the protein CASSGPWGGAYNEQFF.

This sequence joins TRBV18 and TRBJ2-1, with a possible D match to TRBD2 (6 bases). Trimming cost V 4 bases and J 2 bases, with 12 bases left between them. CDR1 is KGHSH, CDR2 LQKENI, per germline. The CDR3 is 15 residues long. CDR3 region: CASSRQSGAYNEQFF. CDR3 nucleotide sequence: TGTGCCAGCTCACGACAGTCGGGGGCCTACAATGAGCAGTTCTTC.

This clone occurred a few times. Here the CDR3 reads CASTAGQGGYGYTF. As DNA, the CDR3 is TGTGCCAGTACAGCCGGGCAGGGAGGCTATGGCTACACCTTC. The chain links TRBV9 to TRBJ1-2, with a tentative D call TRBD1 (5 bases). There are 14 residues in the CDR3. Germline values: CDR1 SGDLS, CDR2 YYNGEE. The V and J ends lost 8 bases and 4 bases respectively, with 18 bases between them.

The genes are TRBV4-1 and TRBJ2-7, with D possibly being TRBD2 (7 bases). Trimming took 4 bases from V and 7 from J, leaving 23 bases between them. CDR1 is MGHRA and CDR2 is YSYEKL in the germline V gene. The CDR3 loop spans 16 amino acids. CDR3 region: CASSPRPGAGAWEQYF. The CDR3 DNA is TGCGCCAGCAGCCCCAGGCCGGGGGCGGGAGCGTGGGAGCAGTACTTC.

The V and J genes are TRBV6-5 and TRBJ1-5; a possible D gene is TRBD1 (6 bases). Germline-derived CDR1 and CDR2 are MNHEY and SVGAGI. Deletions cut 2 bases from V and 4 bases from J, with 6 bases between. The CDR3 extends over 13 amino acids. In nucleotides, the CDR3 is TGTGCCAGCAGTTACGACAGGAATCAGCCCCAGCATTTT. Its translation is CASSYDRNQPQHF.